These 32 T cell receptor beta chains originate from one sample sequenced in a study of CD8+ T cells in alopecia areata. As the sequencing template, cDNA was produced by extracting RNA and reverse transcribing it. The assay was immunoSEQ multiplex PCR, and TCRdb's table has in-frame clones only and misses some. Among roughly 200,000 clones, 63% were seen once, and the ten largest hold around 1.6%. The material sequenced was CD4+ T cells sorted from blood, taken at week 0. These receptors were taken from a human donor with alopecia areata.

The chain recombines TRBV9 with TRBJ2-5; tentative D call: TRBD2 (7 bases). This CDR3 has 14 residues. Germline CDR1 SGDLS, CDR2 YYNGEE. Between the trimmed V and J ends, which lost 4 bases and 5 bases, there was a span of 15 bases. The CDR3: CASSPRGRGETQYF. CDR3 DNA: TGTGCCAGCAGCCCCCGGGGGCGGGGGGAGACCCAGTACTTC.

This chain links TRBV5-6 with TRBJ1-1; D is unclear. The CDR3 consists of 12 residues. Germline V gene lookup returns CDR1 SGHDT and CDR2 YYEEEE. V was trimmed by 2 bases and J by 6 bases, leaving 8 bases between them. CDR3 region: CASSFGYSEAFF. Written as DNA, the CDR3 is TGTGCCAGCAGCTTCGGATACTCTGAAGCTTTCTTT.

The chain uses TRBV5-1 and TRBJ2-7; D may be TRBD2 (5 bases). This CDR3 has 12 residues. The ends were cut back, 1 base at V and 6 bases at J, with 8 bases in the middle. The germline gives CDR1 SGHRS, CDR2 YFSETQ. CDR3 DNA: TGCGCCAGCAGCTTGTACGGGATCGAGCAGTACTTC. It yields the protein CASSLYGIEQYF.

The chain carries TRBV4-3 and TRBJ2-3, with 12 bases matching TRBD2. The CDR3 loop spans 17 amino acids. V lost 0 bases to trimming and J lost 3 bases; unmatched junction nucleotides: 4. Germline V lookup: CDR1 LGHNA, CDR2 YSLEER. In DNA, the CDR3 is TGCGCCAGCAGCCAAGATCGCACTAGCGGGGGGACAGATACGCAGTATTTT. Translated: CASSQDRTSGGTDTQYF.

The CDR3 loop reads CASSPWFQGYGYTF. DNA for the CDR3: TGTGCCAGCAGTCCCTGGTTTCAGGGTTATGGCTACACCTTC. The chain has TRBV27 and TRBJ1-2; TRBD1 is a possible D gene (5 bases). The CDR3 is 14 amino acids. Germline-derived CDR1 and CDR2 are MNHEY and SMNVEV (reference sequence). V was clipped by 5 bases and J by 5 bases, with 15 bases between them.

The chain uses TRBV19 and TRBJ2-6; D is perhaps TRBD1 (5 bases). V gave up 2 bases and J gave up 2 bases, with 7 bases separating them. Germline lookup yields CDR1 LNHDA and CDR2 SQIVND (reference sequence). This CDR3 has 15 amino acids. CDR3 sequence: CASSIPGTGANVLTF. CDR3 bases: TGTGCCAGTAGTATACCAGGGACTGGGGCCAACGTCCTGACTTTC.

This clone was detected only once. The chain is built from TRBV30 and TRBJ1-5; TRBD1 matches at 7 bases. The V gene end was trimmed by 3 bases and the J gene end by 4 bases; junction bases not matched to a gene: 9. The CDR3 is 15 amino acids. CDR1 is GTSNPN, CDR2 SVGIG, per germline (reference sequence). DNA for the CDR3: TGTGCCTGGAGGGAACCGACAGGGATAAATCAGCCCCAGCATTTT. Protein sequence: CAWREPTGINQPQHF.

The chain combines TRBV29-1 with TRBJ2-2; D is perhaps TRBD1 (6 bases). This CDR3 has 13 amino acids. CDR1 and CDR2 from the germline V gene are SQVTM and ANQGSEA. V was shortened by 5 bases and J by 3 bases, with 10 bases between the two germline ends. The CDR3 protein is CSVKGQYTGELFF. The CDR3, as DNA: TGCAGCGTTAAGGGACAATACACCGGGGAGCTGTTTTTT.

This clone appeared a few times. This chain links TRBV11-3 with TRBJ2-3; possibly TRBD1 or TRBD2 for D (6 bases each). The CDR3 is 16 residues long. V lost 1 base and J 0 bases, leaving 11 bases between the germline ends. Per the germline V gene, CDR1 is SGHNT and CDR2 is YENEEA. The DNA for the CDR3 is TGTGCCAGCAGCTTAGCCGGGGGCACTAGCACAGATACGCAGTATTTT. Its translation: CASSLAGGTSTDTQYF.

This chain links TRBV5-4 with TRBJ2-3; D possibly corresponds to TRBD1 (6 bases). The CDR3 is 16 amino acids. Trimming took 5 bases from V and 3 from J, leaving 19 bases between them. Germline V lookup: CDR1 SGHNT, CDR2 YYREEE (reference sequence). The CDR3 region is CASRAEQGPGTDTQYF. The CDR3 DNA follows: TGTGCCAGCAGGGCAGAACAGGGTCCCGGGACAGATACGCAGTATTTT.

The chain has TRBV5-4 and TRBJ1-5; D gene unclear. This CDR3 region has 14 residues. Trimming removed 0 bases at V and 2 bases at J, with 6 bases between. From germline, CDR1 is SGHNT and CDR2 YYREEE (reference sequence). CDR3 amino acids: CASSLDGGNQPQHF. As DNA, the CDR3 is TGTGCCAGCAGCTTGGACGGGGGCAATCAGCCCCAGCATTTT.

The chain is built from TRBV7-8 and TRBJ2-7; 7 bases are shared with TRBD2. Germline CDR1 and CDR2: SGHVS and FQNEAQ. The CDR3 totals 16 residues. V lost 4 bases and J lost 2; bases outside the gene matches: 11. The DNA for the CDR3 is TGTGCCAGCAGCTCACAGCTAACGGGGGGACCCTACGAGCAGTACTTC. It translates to CASSSQLTGGPYEQYF.

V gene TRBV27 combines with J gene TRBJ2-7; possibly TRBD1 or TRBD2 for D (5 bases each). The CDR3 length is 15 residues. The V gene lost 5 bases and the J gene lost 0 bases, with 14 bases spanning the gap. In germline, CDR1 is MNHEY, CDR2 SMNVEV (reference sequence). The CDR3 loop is CASSPGTASSYEQYF. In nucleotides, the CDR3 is TGTGCCAGCAGTCCCGGGACCGCAAGCTCCTACGAGCAGTACTTC.

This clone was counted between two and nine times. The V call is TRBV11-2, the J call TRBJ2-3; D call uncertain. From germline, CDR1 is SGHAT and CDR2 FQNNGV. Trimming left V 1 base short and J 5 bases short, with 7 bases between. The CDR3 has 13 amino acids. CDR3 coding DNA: TGTGCCAGCAGCTTAGCTTATGGAGATACGCAGTATTTT. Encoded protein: CASSLAYGDTQYF.

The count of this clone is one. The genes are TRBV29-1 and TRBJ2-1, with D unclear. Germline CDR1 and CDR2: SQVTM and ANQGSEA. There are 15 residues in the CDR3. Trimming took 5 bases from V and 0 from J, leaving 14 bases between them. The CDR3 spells CSVFSRVSSYNEQFF. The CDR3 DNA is TGCAGCGTTTTCTCACGGGTGAGCTCCTACAATGAGCAGTTCTTC.

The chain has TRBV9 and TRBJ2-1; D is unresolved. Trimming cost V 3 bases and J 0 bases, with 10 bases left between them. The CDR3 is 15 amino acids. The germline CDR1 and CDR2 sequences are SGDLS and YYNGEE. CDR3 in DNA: TGTGCCAGCAGCGGCGCAGCAAGCTCCTACAATGAGCAGTTCTTC. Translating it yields CASSGAASSYNEQFF.

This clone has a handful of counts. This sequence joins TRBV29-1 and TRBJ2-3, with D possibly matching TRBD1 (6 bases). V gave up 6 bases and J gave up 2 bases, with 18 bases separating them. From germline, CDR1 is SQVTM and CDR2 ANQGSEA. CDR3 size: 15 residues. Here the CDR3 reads CSVPGTLIHTDTQYF. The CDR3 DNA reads TGCAGCGTGCCCGGGACACTAATACACACAGATACGCAGTATTTT.

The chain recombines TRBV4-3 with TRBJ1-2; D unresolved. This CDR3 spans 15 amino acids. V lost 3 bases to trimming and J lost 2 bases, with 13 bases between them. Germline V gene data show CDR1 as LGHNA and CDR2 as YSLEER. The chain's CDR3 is CASSQGDGVNYGYTF. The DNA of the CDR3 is TGCGCCAGCAGCCAGGGTGACGGGGTAAACTATGGCTACACCTTC.

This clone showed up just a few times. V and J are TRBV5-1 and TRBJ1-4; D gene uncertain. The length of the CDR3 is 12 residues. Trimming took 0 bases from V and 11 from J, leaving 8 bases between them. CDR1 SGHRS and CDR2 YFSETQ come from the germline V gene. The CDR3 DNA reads TGCGCCAGCAGCTTGGACGGATTGAAACTGTTTTTT. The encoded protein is CASSLDGLKLFF.

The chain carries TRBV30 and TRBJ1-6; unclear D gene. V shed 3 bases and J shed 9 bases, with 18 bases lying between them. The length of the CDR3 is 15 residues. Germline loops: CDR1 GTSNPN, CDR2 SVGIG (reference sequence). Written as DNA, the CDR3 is TGTGCCTGGAGACCAGAAGTATCGGTTAGTTCACCCCTCCACTTT. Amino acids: CAWRPEVSVSSPLHF.

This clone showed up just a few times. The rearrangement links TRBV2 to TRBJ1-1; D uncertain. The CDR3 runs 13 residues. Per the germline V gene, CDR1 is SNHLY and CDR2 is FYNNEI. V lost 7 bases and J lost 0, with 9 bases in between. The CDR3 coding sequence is TGTGCCAGCATGAAGGCCGTGAACACTGAAGCTTTCTTT. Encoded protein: CASMKAVNTEAFF. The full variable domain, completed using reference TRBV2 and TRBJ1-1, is EPEVTQTPSHQVTQMGQEVILRCVPISNHLYFYWYRQILGQKVEFLVSFYNNEISEKSEIFDDQFSVERPDGSNFTLKIRSTKLEDSAMYFCASMKAVNTEAFFGQGTRLTVV.

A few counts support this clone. The CDR3 region is CASSRGQGVGAQYF. The CDR3 DNA follows: TGTGCCAGCAGCCGCGGACAGGGAGTGGGCGCGCAGTATTTT. The chain uses TRBV2 and TRBJ2-3, with 8 positions matching TRBD1. This CDR3 contains 14 residues. The V and J ends lost 6 bases and 10 bases, in that order; junction bases with no gene match: 12. Germline CDR1 SNHLY, CDR2 FYNNEI.

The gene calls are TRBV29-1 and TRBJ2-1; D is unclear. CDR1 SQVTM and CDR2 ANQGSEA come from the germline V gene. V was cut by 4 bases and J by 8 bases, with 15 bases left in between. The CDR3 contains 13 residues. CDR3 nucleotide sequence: TGCAGCGTTGGGCTAGATGGGTGGGATGAGCAGTTCTTC. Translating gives CSVGLDGWDEQFF.

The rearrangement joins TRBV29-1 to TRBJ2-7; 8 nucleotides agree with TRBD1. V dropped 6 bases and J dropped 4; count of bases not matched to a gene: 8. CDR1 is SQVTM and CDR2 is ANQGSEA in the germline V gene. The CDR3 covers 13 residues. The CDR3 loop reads CSVEGQASYEQYF. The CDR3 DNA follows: TGCAGCGTCGAGGGACAGGCCTCGTACGAGCAGTACTTC.

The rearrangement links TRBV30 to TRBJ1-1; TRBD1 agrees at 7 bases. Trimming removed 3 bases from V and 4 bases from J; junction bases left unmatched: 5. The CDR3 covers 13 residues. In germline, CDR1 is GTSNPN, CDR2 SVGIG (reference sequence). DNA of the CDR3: TGTGCCTGGAGACAGGGGCGATCCACTGAAGCTTTCTTT. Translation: CAWRQGRSTEAFF. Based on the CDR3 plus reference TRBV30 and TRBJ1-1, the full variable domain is SQTIHQWPATLVQPVGSPLSLECTVEGTSNPNLYWYRQAAGRGLQLLFYSVGIGQISSEVPQNLSASRPQDRQFILSSKKLLLSDSGFYLCAWRQGRSTEAFFGQGTRLTVV.

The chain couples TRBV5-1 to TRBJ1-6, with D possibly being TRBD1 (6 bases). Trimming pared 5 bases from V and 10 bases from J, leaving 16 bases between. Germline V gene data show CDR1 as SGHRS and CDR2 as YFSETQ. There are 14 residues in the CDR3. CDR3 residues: CASSRAGDYSPLHF. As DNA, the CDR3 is TGCGCCAGCAGTCGGGCAGGGGATTACTCACCCCTCCACTTT.

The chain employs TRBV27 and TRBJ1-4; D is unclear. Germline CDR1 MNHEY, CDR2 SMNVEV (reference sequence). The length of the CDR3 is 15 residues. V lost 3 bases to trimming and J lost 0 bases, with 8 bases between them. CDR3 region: CASSLDGATNEKLFF. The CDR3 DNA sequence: TGTGCCAGCAGTTTGGACGGTGCAACTAATGAAAAACTGTTTTTT.

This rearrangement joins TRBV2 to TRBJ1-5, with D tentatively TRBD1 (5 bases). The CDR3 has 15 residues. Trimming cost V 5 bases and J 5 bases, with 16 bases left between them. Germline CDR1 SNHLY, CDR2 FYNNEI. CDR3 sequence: CASSNNTGRHQPQHF. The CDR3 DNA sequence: TGTGCCAGCAGTAATAATACGGGACGGCATCAGCCCCAGCATTTT.

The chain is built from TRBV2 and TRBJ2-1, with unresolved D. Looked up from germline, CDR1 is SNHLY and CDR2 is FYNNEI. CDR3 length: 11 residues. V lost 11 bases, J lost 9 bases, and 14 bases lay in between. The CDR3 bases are TGTGCCTCCAACCTACTCAGTGAGCAGTTCTTC. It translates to CASNLLSEQFF.

CDR3 sequence (DNA): TGTGCCAGCAGTGAAACAGTTACAACTAATGAAAAACTGTTTTTT. This codes for CASSETVTTNEKLFF. The chain uses TRBV25-1 and TRBJ1-4; D ambiguous. CDR1 and CDR2 from the germline V gene are MGHDK and SYGVNS. V shed 2 bases and J shed 0 bases, with 7 bases lying between them. The CDR3 totals 15 residues.

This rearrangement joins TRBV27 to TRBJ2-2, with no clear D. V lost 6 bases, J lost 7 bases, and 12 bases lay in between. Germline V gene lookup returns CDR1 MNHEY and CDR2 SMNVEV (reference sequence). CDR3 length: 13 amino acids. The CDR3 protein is CASSRALDGELFF. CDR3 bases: TGTGCCAGCAGCAGAGCGTTGGACGGGGAGCTGTTTTTT.

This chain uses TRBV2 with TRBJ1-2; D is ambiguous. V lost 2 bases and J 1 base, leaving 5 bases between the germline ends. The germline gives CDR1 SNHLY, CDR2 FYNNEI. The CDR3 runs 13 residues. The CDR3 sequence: CASSERNNYGYTF. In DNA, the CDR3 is TGTGCCAGCAGTGAACGGAATAACTATGGCTACACCTTC.